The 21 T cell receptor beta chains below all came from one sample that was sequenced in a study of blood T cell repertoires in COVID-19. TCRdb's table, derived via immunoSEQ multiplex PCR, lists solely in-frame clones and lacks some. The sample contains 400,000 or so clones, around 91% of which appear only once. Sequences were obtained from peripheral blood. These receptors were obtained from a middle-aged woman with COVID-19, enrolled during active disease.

DNA for the CDR3: TGTGCCAGCAGGTTACGTAGACCAACCGGGACAGGGGCCGCCGGGGAGCTGTTTTTT. Residues: CASRLRRPTGTGAAGELFF. The genes are TRBV7-9 and TRBJ2-2; 10 positions agree with TRBD1. The CDR3 contains 19 residues. V shed 6 bases, J shed 6 bases, and the junction held 19 bases outside the gene matches. CDR1 is SEHNR and CDR2 is FQNEAQ in the germline V gene (reference sequence).

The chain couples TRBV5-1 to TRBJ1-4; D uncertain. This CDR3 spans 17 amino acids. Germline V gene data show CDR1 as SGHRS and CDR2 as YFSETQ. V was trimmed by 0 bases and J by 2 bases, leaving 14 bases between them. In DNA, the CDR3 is TGCGCCAGCAGCTTGGTTGCGAGCCTTGCGACTAATGAAAAACTGTTTTTT. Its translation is CASSLVASLATNEKLFF.

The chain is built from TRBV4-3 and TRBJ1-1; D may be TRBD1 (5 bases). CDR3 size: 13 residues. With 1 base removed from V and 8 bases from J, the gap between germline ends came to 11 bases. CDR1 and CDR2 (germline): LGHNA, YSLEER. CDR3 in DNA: TGCGCCAGCAGCCAAGGAGTAACAGGAGAAGCTTTCTTT. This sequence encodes CASSQGVTGEAFF.

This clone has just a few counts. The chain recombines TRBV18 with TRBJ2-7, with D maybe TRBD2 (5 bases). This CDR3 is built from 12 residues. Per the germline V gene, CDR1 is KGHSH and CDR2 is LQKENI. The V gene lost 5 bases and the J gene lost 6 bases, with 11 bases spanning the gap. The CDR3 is CASSTGSIEQYF. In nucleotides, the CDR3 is TGTGCCAGCTCAACGGGATCGATCGAGCAGTACTTC.

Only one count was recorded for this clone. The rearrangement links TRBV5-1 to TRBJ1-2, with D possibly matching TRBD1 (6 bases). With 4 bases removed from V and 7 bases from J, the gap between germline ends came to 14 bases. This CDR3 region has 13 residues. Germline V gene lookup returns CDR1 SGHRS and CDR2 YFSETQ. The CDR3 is CASSDVQGSGYTF. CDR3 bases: TGCGCCAGCAGCGACGTACAGGGATCTGGCTACACCTTC.

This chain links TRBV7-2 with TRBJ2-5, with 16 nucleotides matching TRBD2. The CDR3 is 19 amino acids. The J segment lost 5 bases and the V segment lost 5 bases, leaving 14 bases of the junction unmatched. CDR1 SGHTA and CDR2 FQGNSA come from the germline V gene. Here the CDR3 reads CASSLGTSGGVVFMETQYF. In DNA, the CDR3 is TGTGCCAGCAGCCTCGGGACTAGCGGGGGGGTTGTGTTTATGGAGACCCAGTACTTC.

The CDR3 DNA reads as TGTGCCAGCAGCCAAGCAGCGGGAGACCCTTGGGCTGAAGCTTTCTTT. Protein: CASSQAAGDPWAEAFF. This chain connects TRBV4-2 to TRBJ1-1; D not resolved. This CDR3 has 16 amino acids. Germline V gene sequence: CDR1 LGHNA, CDR2 YNFKEQ. Trimming cost V 1 base and J 6 bases, with 18 bases left between them.

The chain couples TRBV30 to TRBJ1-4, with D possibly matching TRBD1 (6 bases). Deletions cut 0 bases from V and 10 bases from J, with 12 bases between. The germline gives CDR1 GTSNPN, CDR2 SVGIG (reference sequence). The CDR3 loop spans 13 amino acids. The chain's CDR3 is CAWSVGGARKLFF. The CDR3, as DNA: TGTGCCTGGAGTGTTGGGGGGGCCCGAAAACTGTTTTTT.

CDR3 sequence reads: CASSATSLWGGYTF. The CDR3 nucleotides read TGTGCCAGCAGCGCGACAAGCCTCTGGGGCGGCTACACCTTC. The rearrangement links TRBV3-1 (or the pseudogene TRBV3-2) to TRBJ1-2; D may be TRBD1 (5 bases). Trimming pared 5 bases from V and 8 bases from J, leaving 18 bases between. Germline loops: CDR1 LGHDT, CDR2 YNNKEL (reference sequence). CDR3 size: 14 residues.

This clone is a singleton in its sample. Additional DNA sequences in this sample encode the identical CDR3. The CDR3 reads CASSISRSGNTIYF. CDR3 DNA: TGTGCCAGTAGTATATCCCGCTCTGGAAACACCATATATTTT. The chain recombines TRBV19 with TRBJ1-3; no reliable D call. The CDR3 runs to 14 residues. Germline CDR1 is LNHDA and CDR2 is SQIVND (reference sequence). The V and J ends lost 2 bases and 0 bases respectively, with 5 bases between them. Based on the CDR3 plus reference TRBV19 and TRBJ1-3, the full variable domain is DGGITQSPKYLFRKEGQNVTLSCEQNLNHDAMYWYRQDPGQGLRLIYYSQIVNDFQKGDIAEGYSVSREKKESFPLTVTSAQKNPTAFYLCASSISRSGNTIYFGEGSWLTVV.

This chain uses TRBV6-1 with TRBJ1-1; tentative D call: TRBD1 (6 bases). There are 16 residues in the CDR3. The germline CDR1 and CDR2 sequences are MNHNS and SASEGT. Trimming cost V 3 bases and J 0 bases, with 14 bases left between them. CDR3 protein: CASSDGTRSLNTEAFF. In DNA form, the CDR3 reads TGTGCCAGCAGTGATGGGACACGGAGTCTGAACACTGAAGCTTTCTTT.

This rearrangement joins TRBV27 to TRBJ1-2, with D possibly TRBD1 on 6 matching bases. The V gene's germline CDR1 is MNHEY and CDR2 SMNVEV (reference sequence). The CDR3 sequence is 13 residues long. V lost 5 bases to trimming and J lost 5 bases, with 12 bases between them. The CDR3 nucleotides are TGTGCCAGCAGTCTACAGGGACGATATGGCTACACCTTC. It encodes CASSLQGRYGYTF.

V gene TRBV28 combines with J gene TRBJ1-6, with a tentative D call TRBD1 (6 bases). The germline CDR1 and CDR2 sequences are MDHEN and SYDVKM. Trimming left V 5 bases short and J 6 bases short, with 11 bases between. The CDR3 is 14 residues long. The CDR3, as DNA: TGTGCCAGCAGTCCACAGGGTAGTAATTCACCCCTCCACTTT. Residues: CASSPQGSNSPLHF.

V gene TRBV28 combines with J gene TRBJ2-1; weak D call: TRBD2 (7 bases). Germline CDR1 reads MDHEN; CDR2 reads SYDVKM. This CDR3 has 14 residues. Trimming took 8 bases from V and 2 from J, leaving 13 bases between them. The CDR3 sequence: CASVRGGAYNEQFF. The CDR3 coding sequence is TGTGCCAGCGTTAGGGGGGGGGCCTACAATGAGCAGTTCTTC.

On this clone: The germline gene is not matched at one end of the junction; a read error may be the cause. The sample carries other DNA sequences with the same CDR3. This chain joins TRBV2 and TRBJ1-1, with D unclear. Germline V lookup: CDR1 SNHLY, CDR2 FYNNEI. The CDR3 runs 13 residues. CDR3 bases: TGTGCTAGCAGTGTTACCAGGAACACTGAAGCTTTCTTT. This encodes CASSVTRNTEAFF.

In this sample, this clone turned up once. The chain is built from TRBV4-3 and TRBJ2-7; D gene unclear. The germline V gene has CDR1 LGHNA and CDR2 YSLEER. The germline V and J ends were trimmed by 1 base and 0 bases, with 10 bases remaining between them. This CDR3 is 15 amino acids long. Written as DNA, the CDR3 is TGCGCCAGCAGCCAAGGTAGCTCCCACTCCTACGAGCAGTACTTC. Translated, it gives CASSQGSSHSYEQYF.

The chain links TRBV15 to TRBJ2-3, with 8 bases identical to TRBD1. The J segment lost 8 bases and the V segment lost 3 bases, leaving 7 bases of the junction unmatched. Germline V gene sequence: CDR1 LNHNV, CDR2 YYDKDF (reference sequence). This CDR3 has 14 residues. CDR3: CATSRGQDLGTQYF. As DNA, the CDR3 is TGTGCCACCAGCAGGGGACAGGATCTAGGTACGCAGTATTTT.

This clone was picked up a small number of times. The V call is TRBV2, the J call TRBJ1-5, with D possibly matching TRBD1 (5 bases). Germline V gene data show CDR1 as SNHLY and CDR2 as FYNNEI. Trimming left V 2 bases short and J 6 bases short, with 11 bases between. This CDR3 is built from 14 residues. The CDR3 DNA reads TGTGCCAGCAGTGAACGGGCGGGGCTTCAGCCCCAGCATTTT. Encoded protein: CASSERAGLQPQHF.

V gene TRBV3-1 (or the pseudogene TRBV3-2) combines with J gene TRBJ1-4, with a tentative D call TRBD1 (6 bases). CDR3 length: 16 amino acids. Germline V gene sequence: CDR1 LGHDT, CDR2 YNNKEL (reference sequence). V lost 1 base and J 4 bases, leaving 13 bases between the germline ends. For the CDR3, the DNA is TGTGCCAGCAGCCAAGGAGGTAGGGGGTATAATGAAAAACTGTTTTTT. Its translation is CASSQGGRGYNEKLFF.

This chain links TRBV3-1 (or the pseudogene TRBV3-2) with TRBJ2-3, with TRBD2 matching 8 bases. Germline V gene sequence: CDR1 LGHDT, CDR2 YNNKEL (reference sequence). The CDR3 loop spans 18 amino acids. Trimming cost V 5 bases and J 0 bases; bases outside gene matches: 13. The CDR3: CASSVSIASGPSTDTQYF. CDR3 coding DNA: TGTGCCAGCAGCGTTTCGATTGCTAGCGGGCCAAGCACAGATACGCAGTATTTT.

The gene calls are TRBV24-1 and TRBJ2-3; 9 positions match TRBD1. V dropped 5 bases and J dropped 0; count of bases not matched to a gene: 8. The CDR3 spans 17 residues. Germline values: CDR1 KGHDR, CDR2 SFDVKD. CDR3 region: CATSAGQGATSTDTQYF. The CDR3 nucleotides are TGTGCCACCAGTGCGGGACAGGGCGCCACTAGCACAGATACGCAGTATTTT.